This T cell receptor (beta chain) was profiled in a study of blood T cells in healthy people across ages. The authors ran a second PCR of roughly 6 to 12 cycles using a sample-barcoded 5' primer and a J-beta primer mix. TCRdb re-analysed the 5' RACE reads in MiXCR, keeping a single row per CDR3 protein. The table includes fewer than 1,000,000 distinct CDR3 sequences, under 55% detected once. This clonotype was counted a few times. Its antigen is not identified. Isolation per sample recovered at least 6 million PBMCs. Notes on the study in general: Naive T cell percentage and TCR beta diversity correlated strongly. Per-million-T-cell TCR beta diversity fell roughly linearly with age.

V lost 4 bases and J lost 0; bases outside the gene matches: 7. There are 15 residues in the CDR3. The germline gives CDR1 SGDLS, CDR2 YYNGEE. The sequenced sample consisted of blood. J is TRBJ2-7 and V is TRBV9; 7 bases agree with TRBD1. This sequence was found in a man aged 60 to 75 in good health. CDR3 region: CASSPRQGVSYEQYF. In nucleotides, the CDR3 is TGTGCCAGCAGCCCTCGACAGGGTGTCTCCTACGAGCAGTACTTC.